This T cell receptor beta chain was retrieved from a study of quantifying T cell responses using KT2 cells. In the study overall: Reverse transcription used primers in the TCR alpha and beta constant regions. General observations from the study: Input KT2 cell number predicted KT2 alpha and beta sequence counts linearly over several orders of magnitude.

KT2, a clone with a known TCR, was spiked into unfractionated PBMC. Comment on this clonotype: What it binds is unknown.

A single-stranded UMI oligo with SP2 sequence was ligated to cDNA 3' ends. The first PCR ran roughly 4 cycles with an equimolar RC1.1 and RC1.2 beta primer mix. TCRdb re-derived calls from the UMI-ligation and nested PCR reads in MiXCR, one entry per CDR3 protein. Counted here are tens of thousands of distinct CDR3 sequences, more than 9% occurring once; the ten biggest clones make up about 10%. Sequencing was done on a sample of PBMCs spiked with cells of the T cell clone KT2. The sequence came from a human donor.

CDR3 amino acids: CRTLSGSDTQYF. The CDR3 nucleotides are TGCAGGACTCTTAGCGGCTCAGATACGCAGTATTTT. This rearrangement joins TRBV20-1 to TRBJ2-3; D is perhaps TRBD2 (6 bases). Germline assignment: CDR1 DFQATT and CDR2 SNEGSKA (reference sequence). The CDR3 covers 12 residues.